Reported below is one T cell receptor beta chain. This sample was taken from a study of OX40 agonist ivuxolimab in advanced cancers. In the study overall: An agonistic anti-OX40 (CD134) antibody, ivuxolimab, was used to treat the patients.

Repertoires were generated with immunoSEQ multiplex PCR, while TCRdb's copy carries only in-frame clones and drops some. The sample consists of some 99,000 clones, 70% to 85% of them appearing once. In germline, CDR1 is SQVTM, CDR2 ANQGSEA. V dropped 6 bases and J dropped 1 base, with 15 bases sitting between them. CDR3 length: 14 residues. This specimen consisted of CD4+ or CD8+ T cells sorted from blood, obtained in a trial of the OX40 agonist ivuxolimab. The TCR originated in an adult with an advanced solid tumor such as melanoma, head and neck, liver or kidney cancer. The chain uses TRBV29-1 and TRBJ1-1; D not certain. CDR3 nucleotide sequence: TGCAGCGTGAACCCGGGTCGGACGAACACTGAAGCTTTCTTT. Translating gives CSVNPGRTNTEAFF.